The source of this T cell receptor beta chain is a study of T cell responses to AZD1222 COVID-19 vaccine (dated by TCRdb to about 2021). Some background on the complete study: AZD1222 recipients whose second dose came at about 4 weeks and those whose second dose came at about 12 weeks were combined into one group, since spike-specific TCR depth and breadth did not differ between the two schedules. A total of 233 trial participants underwent TCR sequencing, of whom about 210 had received two doses of AZD1222 and some 25 had received two doses of the MenACWY control vaccine. Enrollment into the trials was organized by age into subgroups of 18-55, 56-69 and 70-plus years, and those subgroups contained approximately 160, 26 and 62 TCR-sequenced participants, respectively.

The CDR3 regions of human TCRbeta chains were analyzed by immunosequencing. As for how the authors treated the data: Repertoire TCRs were checked for matches against a reference library of SARS-CoV-2-specific TCRs that had been generated using the MIRA antigen-specificity platform. Breadth was defined as the fraction of unique TCRs that were SARS-CoV-2-associated. Depth was defined as the fraction of total T cells that were SARS-CoV-2-associated. Using the MIRA data, every spike-specific TCR was mapped to the spike region that the TCR reacted to and assigned to either a CD4 or a CD8 class. Log10-transformed breadth and depth values were compared by one-way ANOVA with Sidak's multiple comparisons tests. TCRdb took this table from immuneACCESS and kept in-frame rearrangements with V and J called. Such tables lack part of the clones; where checked against another copy, unresolved V genes explain under half of the gap, and the rest is unexplained. That table gives V, J and clone size, and the DNA gave D and trimming. This sample has about 84,000 clones in its table, and 70% to 90% of those were observed once. The ten most abundant clones make up about 1.6% of the sample.

The research as a whole found: Participants were mostly white British, with more females than males. The authors suggested clonal diversity may have been underestimated. Reportedly, almost half of the unique spike-specific TCRs recognized epitopes lying outside the regions that are mutated in the B.1.351 and B.1.1.7 variants. CD4 TCRs associated with the vaccine covered the entire spike protein, and the dominant responses were in regions 160-218 and 743-854. Because no day 14 peak-response samples were available, repertoires were characterized only after the peak T cell response. Only a handful of AZD1222 recipients were SARS-CoV-2 seropositive at baseline, limiting conclusions about previously exposed vaccinees. In the small 56-69-year group, the increase in depth fell short of significance, most likely because of low power. A significant rise in spike-specific TCR breadth and depth was observed after two AZD1222 doses relative to day 0 and relative to MenACWY recipients.

Points on this clone: Its binding antigen is unknown. No much larger clonotype is one base removed from it; base qualities were not supplied.

The time point label on this specimen signifies: baseline before first vaccination. Samples from vaccinated people were obtained from the UK trials COV001 and COV002, which included a single-blind randomized controlled phase 2/3 trial of AZD1222 (ChAdOx1 nCoV-19) in healthy adults. For TCRbeta chain sequencing, PBMC samples were collected from trial participants at day 0 and at day 28 after the second dose. CDR1 and CDR2, looked up from the germline V gene, are SGHRS and YFSETQ. Its CDR3 holds 15 amino acids, cysteine through phenylalanine. CDR3 DNA is the only sequence kept; it has 45 bases, read in frame from the first base. Trimming at the junction amounts to 3 bases on V and 1 base on J, and the germline ends lie 10 bases apart.

The chain employs TRBV5-1 and TRBJ1-4; the D gene assignment is ambiguous. The sequence was obtained from an adult in good health. Sequences were derived from peripheral blood, sampled on day 0 of AZD1222 vaccination. The CDR3 protein is CASSSTPGTNEKLFF. The DNA reads as follows: TGCGCCAGCAGCTCCACCCCGGGAACTAATGAAAAACTGTTTTTT. Reference TRBV5-1 and TRBJ1-4 proteins supply the regions before and after the CDR3; the full variable domain is: KAGVTQTPRYLIKTRGQQVTLSCSPISGHRSVSWYQQTPGQGLQFLFEYFSETQRNKGNFPGRFSGRQFSNSRSEMNVSTLELGDSALYLCASSSTPGTNEKLFFGSGTQLSVL.